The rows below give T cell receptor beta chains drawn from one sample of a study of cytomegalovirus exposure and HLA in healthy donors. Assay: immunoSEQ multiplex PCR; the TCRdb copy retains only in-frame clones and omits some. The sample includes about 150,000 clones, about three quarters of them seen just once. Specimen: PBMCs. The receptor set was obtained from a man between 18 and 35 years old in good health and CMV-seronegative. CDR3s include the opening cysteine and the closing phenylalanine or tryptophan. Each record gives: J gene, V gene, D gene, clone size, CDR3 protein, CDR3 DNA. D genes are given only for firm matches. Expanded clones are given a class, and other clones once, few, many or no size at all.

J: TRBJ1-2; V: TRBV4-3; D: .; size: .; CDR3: CASSQGGVGGYTF; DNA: TGCGCCAGCAGCCAAGGGGGAGTCGGGGGCTACACCTTC
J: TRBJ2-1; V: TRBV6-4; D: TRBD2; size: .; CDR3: CASSDETSGSNEQFF; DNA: TGTGCCAGCAGTGACGAGACTAGCGGGAGCAATGAGCAGTTCTTC
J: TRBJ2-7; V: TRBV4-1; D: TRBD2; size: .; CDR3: CASSQTGTSRNEQYF; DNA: TGCGCCAGCAGCCAAACCGGGACTAGCCGTAACGAGCAGTACTTC
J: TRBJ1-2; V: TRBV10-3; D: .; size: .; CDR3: CAISEGPFYGYTF; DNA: TGTGCCATCAGTGAGGGCCCCTTCTATGGCTACACCTTC
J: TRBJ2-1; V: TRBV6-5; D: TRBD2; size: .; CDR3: CASSFLLAGGSNEQFF; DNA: TGTGCCAGCAGTTTCCTACTAGCGGGAGGTTCCAATGAGCAGTTCTTC
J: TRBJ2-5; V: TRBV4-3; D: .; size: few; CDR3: CASSQGGGETQYF; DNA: TGCGCCAGCAGCCAAGGGGGAGGTGAGACCCAGTACTTC
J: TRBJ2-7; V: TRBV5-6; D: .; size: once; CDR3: CASSVKTSSYEQYF; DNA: TGTGCCAGCTCCGTGAAGACTAGCTCCTACGAGCAGTACTTC
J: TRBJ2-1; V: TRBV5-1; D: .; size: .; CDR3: CASSFQVNNEQFF; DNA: TGCGCCAGCAGCTTTCAGGTCAACAATGAGCAGTTCTTC
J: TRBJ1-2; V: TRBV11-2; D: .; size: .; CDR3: CASSQGQAYGYTF; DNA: TGTGCCAGCAGCCAAGGACAAGCCTATGGCTACACCTTC
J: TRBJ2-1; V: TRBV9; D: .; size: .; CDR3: CASSVGDSSAHEQFF; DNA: TGTGCCAGCAGCGTAGGGGACTCCTCAGCCCATGAGCAGTTCTTC
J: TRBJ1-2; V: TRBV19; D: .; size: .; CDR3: CASAAVGYGYTF; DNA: TGTGCCAGTGCCGCGGTAGGATATGGCTACACCTTC
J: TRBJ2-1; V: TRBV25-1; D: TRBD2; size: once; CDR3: CASSEWGGETNEQFF; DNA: TGTGCCAGCAGTGAATGGGGGGGGGAAACTAATGAGCAGTTCTTC
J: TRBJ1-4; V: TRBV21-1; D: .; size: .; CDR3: CASSKVDSTGTVATNEKLFF; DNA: TGTGCCAGCAGCAAAGTTGACAGCACCGGGACAGTAGCAACTAATGAAAAACTGTTTTTT
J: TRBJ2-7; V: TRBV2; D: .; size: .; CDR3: CASSNDYSYEQYF; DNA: TGTGCCAGCAGTAACGACTACTCCTACGAGCAGTACTTC
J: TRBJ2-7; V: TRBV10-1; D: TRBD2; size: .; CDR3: CASSSAGAYEQYF; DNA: TGCGCCAGCAGTTCAGCGGGGGCCTACGAGCAGTACTTC
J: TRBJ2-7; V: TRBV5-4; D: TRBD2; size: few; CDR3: CASSLGTSMYEQYF; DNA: TGTGCCAGCAGCTTGGGGACTAGCATGTACGAGCAGTACTTC
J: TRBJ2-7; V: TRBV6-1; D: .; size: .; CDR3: CASKKSGEQYF; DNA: TGTGCCAGCAAAAAGTCAGGAGAGCAGTACTTC
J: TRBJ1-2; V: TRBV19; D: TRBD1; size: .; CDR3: CANPGQGEDGYTF; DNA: TGTGCCAATCCCGGACAGGGGGAAGATGGCTACACCTTC
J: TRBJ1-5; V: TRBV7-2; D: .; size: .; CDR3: CASSSISGLSNQPQHF; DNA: TGTGCCAGCAGCTCCATTAGTGGGCTGAGCAATCAGCCCCAGCATTTT
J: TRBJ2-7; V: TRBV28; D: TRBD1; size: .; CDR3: CASSPRTYRGPHEQYF; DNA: TGTGCCAGCAGTCCACGTACCTACAGGGGCCCCCACGAGCAGTACTTC
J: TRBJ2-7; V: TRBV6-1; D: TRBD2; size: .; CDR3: CASRSGTSVGYEQYF; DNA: TGTGCCAGCAGATCCGGGACTAGCGTAGGGTACGAGCAGTACTTC